This T cell receptor beta chain originates from a study of human CD4 T cells and Enterobacteriaceae. This clone was counted a single time. The memory gate held CD4+ cells that were not CD45RA+CCR7+CD95- naive cells, over 95% pure. Only in-frame clones appear in the TCRdb table, and some are missing; sequencing was by immunoSEQ multiplex PCR. The data contain some 30,000 clones, just under 85% of them seen just once; the ten biggest clones take up over 1.5%. The CDR3 is 16 amino acids. Germline V lookup: CDR1 ENHRY, CDR2 SYGVKD. The V and J ends lost 7 bases and 3 bases, in that order; junction bases with no gene match: 11.

The chain is built from TRBV10-3 and TRBJ1-1, with 10 bases matching TRBD1. The TCR was taken from a human donor in good health. Sequencing was performed on memory CD4+ T cells from blood. The DNA of the CDR3 is TGTGCCATCACCCAATCCCGGACAGGGGGTTACACTGAAGCTTTCTTT. It translates to CAITQSRTGGYTEAFF.